The T cell receptor beta chain described here comes from a study of cytomegalovirus exposure and HLA in healthy donors. Regarding the study as a whole: Testing in vitro showed three CMV-associated chains specific for CMV antigens. In a later analysis, 16,951 TCR beta sequences were associated with HLA alleles at 0.05 false discovery rate.

PCR involved 60 Vbeta and 13 Jbeta primers. This table comes from immunoSEQ multiplex PCR, and its TCRdb copy is limited to in-frame clones, with some not included. This sample's table has tens of thousands of clones. CDR3 size: 14 residues. Germline V gene data show CDR1 as LGHNA and CDR2 as YSLEER. With 5 bases removed from V and 2 bases from J, the gap between germline ends came to 11 bases. Remarks on this clone: Its cognate antigen is unknown.

This clonotype was sampled from a male donor in good health and CMV-seronegative. The chain is built from TRBV4-3 and TRBJ2-3; maybe TRBD1 (5 bases). Sequences were obtained from PBMCs. In DNA form, the CDR3 reads TGCGCCAGCAGCACAGGAAGGTTCACAGATACGCAGTATTTT. Its translation is CASSTGRFTDTQYF.